Below are 7 T cell receptor beta chains sequenced from a single sample in a study of T cell changes during pregnancy in multiple sclerosis (dated by TCRdb to about 2019). The protocol used for the library was the immunoSEQ multiplex PCR assay. TCRdb holds this immuneACCESS table with in-frame rearrangements only. Some clones are missing; in checked studies, unresolved V genes explain under half, and the rest has no known cause. The sample data list some 49,000 clones, and 85% to 95% of these were observed just once. The ten largest clones add up to 0.37% of the sample. The material sequenced was CD4+ T cells from peripheral blood mononuclear cells, taken in the second trimester of pregnancy. These receptors originate from a female donor in good health, enrolled as a control in a pregnancy study.

This CDR3 is CASSGTGAVYEQYF. In nucleotides, the CDR3 is TGTGCCAGCAGCGGGACAGGGGCGGTCTACGAGCAGTACTTC. The J gene is TRBJ2-7, the V gene TRBV7-9, with 10 positions matching TRBD1. The CDR3 sequence is 14 residues long. V lost 5 bases and J lost 3; bases outside the gene matches: 4. Germline V gene lookup returns CDR1 SEHNR and CDR2 FQNEAQ (reference sequence).

V is TRBV7-9 and J is TRBJ1-2; possible D gene TRBD1, 6 bases. The CDR3 sequence is 14 residues long. V lost 3 bases and J lost 4, with 12 bases in between. Germline values: CDR1 SEHNR, CDR2 FQNEAQ (reference sequence). The CDR3 is CASSLSDRSYGYTF. The CDR3 DNA reads TGTGCCAGCAGCTTGAGCGACAGGTCCTATGGCTACACCTTC.

This clone was counted only a few times. The J gene is TRBJ1-6, the V gene TRBV18; 11 positions match TRBD1. V shed 2 bases and J 6 bases; nucleotides not matched to a gene: 6. The CDR3 contains 17 residues. Germline V gives CDR1 KGHSH, CDR2 LQKENI. CDR3 sequence: CASSPNGQGAVNSPLHF. DNA of the CDR3: TGTGCCAGCTCACCAAATGGACAGGGGGCTGTTAATTCACCCCTCCACTTT.

This chain uses TRBV2 with TRBJ1-1, with TRBD1 as a possible D gene (6 bases). CDR3 length: 14 amino acids. The germline V gene has CDR1 SNHLY and CDR2 FYNNEI. V shed 7 bases and J shed 1 base, with 13 bases lying between them. CDR3 sequence reads: CASMIDRRNTEAFF. The DNA of the CDR3 is TGTGCCAGCATGATTGACAGGAGGAACACTGAAGCTTTCTTT.

V gene TRBV6-5 combines with J gene TRBJ1-3; D ambiguous. Between the trimmed V and J ends, which lost 6 bases and 0 bases, there was a span of 9 bases. The CDR3 has 14 residues. The germline V gene has CDR1 MNHEY and CDR2 SVGAGI. The CDR3 protein is CASRPGSSGNTIYF. DNA for the CDR3: TGTGCCAGCAGGCCCGGGAGCTCTGGAAACACCATATATTTT.

This chain links TRBV11-3 with TRBJ2-5; 10 nucleotides line up with TRBD2. Germline CDR1 SGHNT, CDR2 YENEEA. V was pared by 5 bases and J by 0 bases, with 15 bases of the junction left unmatched. This CDR3 is built from 19 residues. This CDR3 is CASSPNSGGPMRYQETQYF. CDR3 in DNA: TGTGCCAGCAGCCCTAATAGCGGGGGGCCAATGAGATACCAAGAGACCCAGTACTTC.

The chain uses TRBV5-5 and TRBJ1-2; possibly TRBD1 for D (6 bases). This CDR3 has 16 amino acids. Trimming took off 5 bases at V and 8 bases at J, with 25 bases between the two ends. Germline loops: CDR1 SGHKS, CDR2 YYEKEE (reference sequence). Here the CDR3 DNA reads TGTGCCAGCAGTCAGGGAGGGAATCGACAGGCCCGAGGCTACACCTTC. It codes for CASSQGGNRQARGYTF.